Many counts were recorded for the clone carrying this TCR beta chain. What it binds is not known. TCRdb re-derived calls from the 5' RACE reads in MiXCR, one entry per CDR3 protein. The table shows 60,000 to 65,000 distinct CDR3 sequences, with about 22% occurring only once. Points from the study as a whole: The TCR gene usage of tumor memory CD4+ T cells clustered together with blood and lymph node memory CD4+ cells and with lymph node naive CD4+ cells.

CDR1 is DFQATT and CDR2 is SNEGSKA in the germline V gene (reference sequence). V lost 0 bases, J lost 7 bases, and 9 bases stayed unmatched. The CDR3 length is 15 residues. The gene calls are TRBV20-1 and TRBJ1-5, with 7 positions matching TRBD1. The receptor comes from a female donor with breast cancer. The sequenced material came from memory CD4+ T cells sorted from a lymph node. The subset here: memory CD4+ T cells, CD4+CD45RO+CD25-. CDR3 DNA sequence: TGCAGTGCTAGAGATCAGGGGGGATTGATGCAGCCCCAGCATTTT. Translation gives CSARDQGGLMQPQHF.